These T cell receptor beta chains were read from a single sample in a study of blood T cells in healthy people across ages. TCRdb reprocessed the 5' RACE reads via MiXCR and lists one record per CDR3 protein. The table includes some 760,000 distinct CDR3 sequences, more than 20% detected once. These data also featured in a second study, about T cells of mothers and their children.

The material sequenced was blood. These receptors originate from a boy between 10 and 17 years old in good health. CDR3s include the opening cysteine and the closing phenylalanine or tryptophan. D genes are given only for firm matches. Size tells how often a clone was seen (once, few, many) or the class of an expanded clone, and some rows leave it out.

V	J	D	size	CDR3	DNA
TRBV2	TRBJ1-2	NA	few	CASSESSSPYLRDKDYGYTF	TGTGCCAGCAGTGAGTCATCCTCGCCTTACCTTCGGGACAAGGACTATGGCTACACCTTC
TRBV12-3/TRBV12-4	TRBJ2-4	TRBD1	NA	CASSLDRGRDIQYF	TGTGCCAGCAGTTTAGACAGGGGTAGAGACATTCAGTACTTC
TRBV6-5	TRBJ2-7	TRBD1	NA	CASSYAGTGDYEQYF	TGTGCCAGCAGTTACGCCGGGACAGGGGACTACGAGCAGTACTTC
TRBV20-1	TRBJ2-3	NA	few	CSAPIQGDTQYF	TGCAGTGCTCCAATACAGGGAGATACGCAGTATTTT
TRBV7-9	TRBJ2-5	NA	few	CASSERWQQETQYF	TGTGCCAGCAGCGAACGATGGCAGCAAGAGACCCAGTACTTC
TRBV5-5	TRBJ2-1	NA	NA	CASSFRTGPYNEQFF	TGTGCCAGCAGCTTCAGGACGGGGCCATACAATGAGCAGTTCTTC
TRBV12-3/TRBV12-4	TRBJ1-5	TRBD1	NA	CASSFRGINPQHF	TGTGCCAGCAGCTTCAGGGGGATTAATCCCCAGCATTTT
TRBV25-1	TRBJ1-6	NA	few	CASCPGGTVNSPLHF	TGTGCCAGCTGTCCGGGCGGGACCGTTAATTCACCCCTCCACTTT
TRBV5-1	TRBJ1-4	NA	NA	CASSSGTTGTNEKLFF	TGCGCCAGCAGCTCCGGGACCACGGGGACTAATGAAAAACTGTTTTTT
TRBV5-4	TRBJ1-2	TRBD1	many	CASSQVQGGDLEFF	TGTGCCAGCAGCCAAGTGCAGGGGGGAGACCTTGAATTCTTC
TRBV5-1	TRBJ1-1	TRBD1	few	CASSLEAGGLNTEAFF	TGCGCCAGCAGCTTGGAGGCAGGGGGCCTGAACACTGAAGCTTTCTTT
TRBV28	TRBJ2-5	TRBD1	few	CASSQTTGVETQYF	TGTGCCAGCAGCCAGACGACAGGGGTAGAGACCCAGTACTTC
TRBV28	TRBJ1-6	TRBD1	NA	CATSGGNHNSPLHF	TGTGCCACCTCAGGGGGCAATCATAATTCACCCCTCCACTTT
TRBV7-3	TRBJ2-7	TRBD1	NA	CASSAGQGATEQYF	TGTGCCAGCAGCGCTGGACAGGGGGCAACCGAGCAGTACTTC